Shown below are 23 T cell receptor beta chains from a single sample sequenced in a study of blood T cell repertoires in COVID-19. TCRdb keeps only in-frame clones here, not all; method: immunoSEQ multiplex PCR. The sample shows roughly 170,000 clones, 84% of them seen only once. Sequencing used PBMCs or T cells enriched from blood (not recorded which). The receptors were sampled from a man aged 50-60 years who had recovered from COVID-19.

The chain links TRBV19 to TRBJ2-3; the D gene is possibly TRBD2 (7 bases). Trimming took 5 bases from V and 0 from J, leaving 18 bases between them. Germline V gives CDR1 LNHDA, CDR2 SQIVND (reference sequence). The CDR3 spans 17 residues. DNA of the CDR3: TGTGCCAGTAGTGGGGCTGGGGGGGCCTCTAGCACAGATACGCAGTATTTT. It encodes CASSGAGGASSTDTQYF.

The V gene is TRBV9, the J gene TRBJ2-7; 7 bases line up with TRBD1. The germline gives CDR1 SGDLS, CDR2 YYNGEE. The ends lost 4 bases at V and 4 bases at J; junction bases unmatched: 8. The CDR3 runs to 14 residues. The CDR3 region is CASSPTGDPYEQYF. As DNA, the CDR3 is TGTGCCAGCAGCCCCACAGGGGACCCTTACGAGCAGTACTTC. The variable domain in full, with the rest retrieved from reference TRBV9 and TRBJ2-7, is DSGVTQTPKHLITATGQRVTLRCSPRSGDLSVYWYQQSLDQGLQFLIQYYNGEERAKGNILERFSAQQFPDLHSELNLSSLELGDSALYFCASSPTGDPYEQYFGPGTRLTVT.

Only a few counts were recorded for this clone. This chain links TRBV3-1 (or the pseudogene TRBV3-2) with TRBJ1-4, with no clear D. Germline V gene lookup returns CDR1 LGHDT and CDR2 YNNKEL (reference sequence). The CDR3 has 15 amino acids. The V gene lost 4 bases and the J gene lost 5 bases, with 14 bases spanning the gap. The CDR3 DNA reads as TGTGCCAGCAGCCCACGTTCGGGGAACAATGAAAAACTGTTTTTT. This translates into CASSPRSGNNEKLFF.

As to this clone: Other DNA sequences in the sample encode the same CDR3. V usage is TRBV27 and J usage is TRBJ1-4; tentative D call: TRBD1 (5 bases). Germline-derived CDR1 and CDR2 are MNHEY and SMNVEV (reference sequence). V was trimmed by 3 bases and J by 2 bases, leaving 7 bases between them. This CDR3 has 14 amino acids. In DNA form, the CDR3 reads TGTGCCAGCAGTTTTTCAGGGACTAATGAAAAACTGTTTTTT. Residues: CASSFSGTNEKLFF.

The chain employs TRBV7-2 and TRBJ2-1; D is unclear. V was shortened by 2 bases and J by 10 bases, with 6 bases between the two germline ends. Germline values: CDR1 SGHTA, CDR2 FQGNSA. The CDR3 runs to 11 residues. The CDR3 is CASSLTQEQFF. The CDR3 DNA reads TGTGCCAGCAGCTTAACGCAGGAGCAGTTCTTC. Full variable domain (outside the CDR3, taken from reference TRBV7-2 and TRBJ2-1): GAGVSQSPSNKVTEKGKDVELRCDPISGHTALYWYRQSLGQGLEFLIYFQGNSAPDKSGLPSDRFSAERTGGSVSTLTIQRTQQEDSAVYLCASSLTQEQFFGPGTRLTVL.

The rearrangement uses TRBV6-5 and TRBJ2-5; 7 bases line up with TRBD1. The germline V gene has CDR1 MNHEY and CDR2 SVGAGI. The CDR3 spans 14 residues. The trim removed 11 bases at V and 2 bases at J, leaving 11 bases unmatched. This chain's CDR3 is CAGALGQLQETQYF. The CDR3 nucleotides are TGTGCCGGGGCATTGGGACAGCTTCAAGAGACCCAGTACTTC.

The chain combines TRBV7-3 with TRBJ2-3, with 15 bases aligning to TRBD2. Trimming at V came to 5 bases and at J to 6 bases, leaving 0 bases not matched to a gene. Germline lookup yields CDR1 SGHTA and CDR2 FQGTGA. This CDR3 has 14 residues. Here the CDR3 DNA reads TGTGCCAGCAGCGGGACTAGCGGGGGGGATACGCAGTATTTT. It codes for CASSGTSGGDTQYF.

This chain joins TRBV12-5 and TRBJ2-7; D is unclear. Deletions cut 1 base from V and 3 bases from J, with 7 bases between. The V gene's germline CDR1 is LGHNT and CDR2 FRNRAP. The CDR3 is made up of 13 amino acids. The CDR3 DNA sequence: TGTGCTAGTGGTTTGGGAGTCGGCTACGAGCAGTACTTC. Amino acids: CASGLGVGYEQYF.

This chain connects TRBV7-9 to TRBJ2-4; 7 positions agree with TRBD1. From germline, CDR1 is SEHNR and CDR2 FQNEAQ (reference sequence). This CDR3 has 15 amino acids. V shed 5 bases and J 6 bases; nucleotides not matched to a gene: 10. CDR3 DNA: TGTGCCAGCAGCAACGAACAGGGGCCGGTAAACATTCAGTACTTC. Amino acids: CASSNEQGPVNIQYF.

This clone was observed a few times. The chain carries TRBV7-2 and TRBJ1-3; no clear D gene. CDR1 is SGHTA, CDR2 FQGNSA, per germline. There are 14 residues in the CDR3. V was shortened by 2 bases and J by 5 bases, with 10 bases between the two germline ends. CDR3 sequence (DNA): TGTGCCAGCAGCTTAAGTACAGACAGAAACACCATATATTTT. The encoded protein is CASSLSTDRNTIYF.

The chain links TRBV19 to TRBJ1-6, with D unresolved. CDR1 is LNHDA, CDR2 SQIVND, per germline (reference sequence). The ends were cut back, 9 bases at V and 3 bases at J, with 9 bases in the middle. This CDR3 region has 13 residues. The CDR3 region is CASTQNYNSPLHF. The DNA for the CDR3 is TGTGCCAGCACCCAGAACTATAATTCACCCCTCCACTTT.

The V and J genes are TRBV7-8 and TRBJ2-5; TRBD1 matches at 10 bases. The CDR3 loop spans 17 amino acids. Trimming cost V 3 bases and J 0 bases; bases outside gene matches: 7. In germline, CDR1 is SGHVS, CDR2 FQNEAQ. CDR3 protein: CASSLWDRGPYQETQYF. The CDR3 DNA reads TGTGCCAGCAGCTTGTGGGACAGGGGACCTTACCAAGAGACCCAGTACTTC.

This chain connects TRBV3-1 (or the pseudogene TRBV3-2) to TRBJ2-1, with a weak D call TRBD2 (6 bases). Trimming stripped 4 bases from V and 4 bases from J, with 8 bases between. Germline CDR1 is LGHDT and CDR2 is YNNKEL (reference sequence). The CDR3 consists of 13 residues. The CDR3: CASSRDLYNEQFF. Here the CDR3 DNA reads TGTGCCAGCAGCCGGGACTTGTACAATGAGCAGTTCTTC.

This chain links TRBV5-1 with TRBJ2-7; TRBD2 might be the D (5 bases). Between the trimmed V and J ends, which lost 3 bases and 11 bases, there was a span of 15 bases. Germline V gene lookup returns CDR1 SGHRS and CDR2 YFSETQ. The CDR3 has 12 amino acids. The CDR3 protein is CASSSGSGAKYF. DNA of the CDR3: TGCGCCAGCAGCTCGGGGTCCGGAGCGAAGTACTTC.

The rearrangement joins TRBV5-1 to TRBJ1-6; D might be TRBD1 (6 bases). V gave up 6 bases and J gave up 0 bases, with 13 bases separating them. There are 16 residues in the CDR3. CDR1 SGHRS and CDR2 YFSETQ come from the germline V gene. CDR3 in amino acids: CASKARGDSYNSPLHF. The CDR3 DNA follows: TGCGCCAGCAAGGCCAGGGGTGACTCCTATAATTCACCCCTCCACTTT.

CDR3 sequence (DNA): TGTGCCAGCAGACACATTCGACAGGGCACTGAAAAACTGTTTTTT. This gives the protein CASRHIRQGTEKLFF. The V gene is TRBV6-5, the J gene TRBJ1-4, with 7 bases aligning to TRBD1. After removal of 6 bases from V and 7 bases from J, the junction contained 11 bases not matched to a gene. Germline CDR1 reads MNHEY; CDR2 reads SVGAGI. CDR3 length: 15 amino acids.

The chain joins TRBV6-5 to TRBJ2-2; D might be TRBD2 (5 bases). CDR3 length equals 16 residues. The V end was cut by 4 bases, the J end by 5 bases, with 17 bases between. Germline loops: CDR1 MNHEY, CDR2 SVGAGI. CDR3 sequence (DNA): TGTGCCAGCAGTTCCCCGAGGAGGTCTGGTACCGGGGAGCTGTTTTTT. Protein: CASSSPRRSGTGELFF.

The J gene is TRBJ2-5, the V gene TRBV28, with 7 nucleotides matching TRBD1. Germline V CDR1 and CDR2: MDHEN, SYDVKM. Trimming at V came to 8 bases and at J to 0 bases, leaving 9 bases not matched to a gene. There are 15 residues in the CDR3. The CDR3: CASLRGRVYQETQYF. CDR3 coding DNA: TGTGCCAGCCTGAGGGGGCGAGTGTACCAAGAGACCCAGTACTTC.

The V call is TRBV19, the J call TRBJ1-1; perhaps TRBD1 as D (5 bases). V shed 8 bases and J shed 4 bases, with 11 bases lying between them. The CDR3 is 12 amino acids. CDR1 LNHDA and CDR2 SQIVND come from the germline V gene (reference sequence). The CDR3 reads CASGAFSTEAFF. DNA of the CDR3: TGTGCCAGTGGGGCATTCAGCACTGAAGCTTTCTTT.

The chain uses TRBV28 and TRBJ1-5; 7 nucleotides align to TRBD1. J lost 6 bases, V lost 4 bases, and 9 bases had no gene match. This CDR3 region has 15 residues. The germline CDR1 and CDR2 sequences are MDHEN and SYDVKM. The CDR3 is CASSSGQTESQPQHF. DNA of the CDR3: TGTGCCAGCAGTTCGGGACAGACGGAAAGTCAGCCCCAGCATTTT.

The chain joins TRBV7-2 to TRBJ1-3; the match to TRBD1 covers 8 bases. This CDR3 has 14 residues. V shed 5 bases and J 7 bases; nucleotides not matched to a gene: 7. Germline CDR1 and CDR2: SGHTA and FQGNSA. CDR3 sequence reads: CASSPRTGSNTIYF. The CDR3 bases are TGTGCCAGCAGCCCCCGGACAGGGAGCAACACCATATATTTT.

The CDR3 DNA reads as TGCAGCGTTCCGCAGGGCGCTGGCGGCTACACCTTC. Its protein is CSVPQGAGGYTF. The rearrangement uses TRBV29-1 and TRBJ1-2, with D possibly TRBD1 on 5 matching bases. The CDR3 extends over 12 amino acids. Trimming stripped 5 bases from V and 8 bases from J, with 15 bases between. The germline CDR1 and CDR2 sequences are SQVTM and ANQGSEA. The variable domain in full, completed from reference TRBV29-1 and TRBJ1-2, reads SAVISQKPSRDICQRGTSLTIQCQVDSQVTMMFWYRQQPGQSLTLIATANQGSEATYESGFVIDKFPISRPNLTFSTLTVSNMSPEDSSIYLCSVPQGAGGYTFGSGTRLTVV.

The chain is built from TRBV7-9 and TRBJ1-4, with 8 bases that match TRBD1. The germline CDR1 and CDR2 sequences are SEHNR and FQNEAQ (reference sequence). The V and J ends lost 6 bases and 7 bases, in that order; junction bases with no gene match: 4. CDR3 length equals 13 residues. CDR3 loop: CASRRTGSEKLFF. The CDR3, as DNA: TGTGCCAGCAGGCGGACAGGGAGTGAAAAACTGTTTTTT.